This T cell receptor beta chain was found in a study of response to subunit inactivated influenza vaccine. TCRdb reanalysed the RT-PCR reads using MiXCR and keeps one entry per CDR3 protein. The table shows approximately 490,000 distinct CDR3 sequences, with around 7.7% occurring only once. CDR3 size: 12 residues. V lost 4 bases and J lost 4, with 10 bases in between. Germline V gives CDR1 SQVTM, CDR2 ANQGSEA. This clonotype came up many times. This TCR was sampled from a man aged 50-75 years who received an inactivated influenza vaccine. Sequenced material: PBMCs from blood, taken less than 25 months after vaccination. V is TRBV29-1 and J is TRBJ1-1; possible D gene TRBD1, 6 bases. CDR3 nucleotides: TGCAGCGTTGGGGGGGGGCCCACTGAAGCTTTCTTT. This translates into CSVGGGPTEAFF.